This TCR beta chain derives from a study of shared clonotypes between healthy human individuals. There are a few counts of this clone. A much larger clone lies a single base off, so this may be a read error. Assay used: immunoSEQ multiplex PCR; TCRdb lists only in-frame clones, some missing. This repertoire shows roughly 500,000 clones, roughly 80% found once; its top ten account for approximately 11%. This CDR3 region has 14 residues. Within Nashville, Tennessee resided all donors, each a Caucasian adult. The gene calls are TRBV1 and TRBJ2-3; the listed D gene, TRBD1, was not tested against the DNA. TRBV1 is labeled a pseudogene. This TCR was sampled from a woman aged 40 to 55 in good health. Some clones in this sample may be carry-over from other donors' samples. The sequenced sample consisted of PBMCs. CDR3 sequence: CTNLNSAGPDTQYF. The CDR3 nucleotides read TGCACCAACCTGAATAGTGCAGGGCCAGATACGCAGTATTTT.